Listed here is a single T cell receptor (beta chain). Its target is not known. The data were taken from a study of cytomegalovirus exposure and HLA in healthy donors. Study results and caveats: Sequencing likely produced, as an artifact, a cluster of highly shared sequence variants. According to reports, the classifier identified cytomegalovirus status with high specificity and sensitivity.

Germline CDR1 SQVTM, CDR2 ANQGSEA. This CDR3 is built from 16 residues. The V and J ends lost 0 bases and 1 base respectively, with 15 bases between them. This PCR relied on a set of 60 Vbeta primers and 13 Jbeta primers. The protocol was immunoSEQ multiplex PCR, while the TCRdb copy is restricted to in-frame clones and leaves out a portion. The repertoire has some 160,000 clones, over 70% of them found once; the top ten carry around 5.7%. This clonotype originated in a man aged 35-49 years in good health and CMV-seronegative. This chain uses TRBV29-1 with TRBJ1-2, with D hard to call. Sequencing used PBMCs. Written as DNA, the CDR3 is TGCAGCGTTGAAGATACTTCGCCAGGCCGTAACTATGGCTACACCTTC. This encodes CSVEDTSPGRNYGYTF.